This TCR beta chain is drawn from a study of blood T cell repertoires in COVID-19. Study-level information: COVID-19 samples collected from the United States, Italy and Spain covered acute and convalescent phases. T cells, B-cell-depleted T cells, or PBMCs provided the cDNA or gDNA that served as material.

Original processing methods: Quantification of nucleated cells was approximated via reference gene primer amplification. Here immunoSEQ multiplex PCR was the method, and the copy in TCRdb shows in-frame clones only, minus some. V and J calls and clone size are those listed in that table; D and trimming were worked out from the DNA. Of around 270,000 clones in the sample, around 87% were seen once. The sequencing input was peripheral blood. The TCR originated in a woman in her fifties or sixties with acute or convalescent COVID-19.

DNA for the CDR3: TGTGCCAGCTCACGTGGTGGCCAGGGGGGATCCAATGAGCAGTTCTTC. Its protein product is CASSRGGQGGSNEQFF. The J gene is TRBJ2-1, the V gene TRBV18; D possibly corresponds to TRBD1 (7 bases). Trimming shortened V by 4 bases and J by 6 bases, and 19 bases separated the two germline ends. Germline CDR1 KGHSH, CDR2 LQKENI. The CDR3 extends over 16 amino acids.